This T cell receptor (beta chain) was recovered during a study of cytomegalovirus exposure and HLA in healthy donors. This clone has only one observation. A roughly 120-subject validation cohort, separate from the approximately 610-subject first cohort, supplied the donors. The data were produced by immunoSEQ multiplex PCR, yet TCRdb's version contains in-frame clones alone and is incomplete. The sample lists 92,000 or so clones; around 96% were seen once. Looked up from germline, CDR1 is GTSNPN and CDR2 is SVGIG (reference sequence). V was cut by 2 bases and J by 2 bases, with 13 bases left in between. The CDR3 has 14 amino acids.

The receptor was isolated from a man younger than 35 in good health and CMV-seronegative. The rearrangement uses TRBV30 and TRBJ2-7; D is possibly TRBD2 (5 bases). Sequenced material: PBMCs. CDR3 nucleotides: TGTGCCTGGAGTCTTCGAGGGCGGCCCTACGAGCAGTACTTC. Translating gives CAWSLRGRPYEQYF.